This TCR beta chain was captured in a study of CD8+CD57+ T cells in acquired aplastic anemia. Turning to the study itself: Sorted CD4+ and CD8+ cells gave an average of around 3 ug of DNA. Study conclusions and caveats: Patient and control CD8+ Simpson's diversity was not significantly different. A set of 25 to 30 CD8+ CDR3 sequences was shared between patients and controls, and these sequences appeared highly expressed in patients.

CDR1 is WSHSY, CDR2 SAAADI, per germline. This CDR3 has 13 residues. The V gene lost 4 bases and the J gene lost 1 base, with 7 bases spanning the gap. Profiling of TCR beta VDJ combinations and CDR3 sequences used genomic DNA as template. One entry per CDR3 protein results from TCRdb running MiXCR on the reads. The sample has over 40,000 distinct CDR3 sequences, around two thirds seen once. Comment on this clonotype: Its specificity is not known.

This rearrangement joins TRBV10-2 to TRBJ2-5; D ambiguous. Material: sorted CD4+, CD8+, or CD8+CD57+ T cells (not recorded which) from PBMCs. The sequence came from a human donor in good health, serving as a control. CDR3 region: CASSGQLQETQYF. CDR3 nucleotide sequence: TGCGCCAGCAGTGGACAACTCCAAGAGACCCAGTACTTC.